Following are 20 T cell receptor beta chains from one sample sequenced in a study of T cell responses to AZD1222 COVID-19 vaccine. Repertoires were generated with immunoSEQ multiplex PCR, while TCRdb's copy carries only in-frame clones and drops some. The sample has more than 95,000 clones, around 84% seen once. The source material was peripheral blood, sampled 28 days after the second AZD1222 dose. The receptors originated from an adult who received the AZD1222 COVID-19 vaccine.

The V gene is TRBV27, the J gene TRBJ1-6, with D unresolved. CDR1 and CDR2 (germline): MNHEY, SMNVEV (reference sequence). Trimming cost V 7 bases and J 8 bases, with 9 bases left between them. The CDR3 runs 12 residues. CDR3 sequence reads: CASMAPDSPLHF. The CDR3, as DNA: TGTGCCAGCATGGCCCCCGATTCACCCCTCCACTTT.

This clone was seen a few times. This chain links TRBV15 with TRBJ1-1, with D possibly being TRBD1 (5 bases). Per the germline V gene, CDR1 is LNHNV and CDR2 is YYDKDF (reference sequence). Trimming left V 4 bases short and J 2 bases short, with 8 bases between. The CDR3 is made up of 13 amino acids. CDR3 amino acids: CATSKQANTEAFF. Written as DNA, the CDR3 is TGTGCCACCAGCAAACAGGCAAACACTGAAGCTTTCTTT. The whole variable domain, filled in from reference TRBV15 and TRBJ1-1, reads DAMVIQNPRYQVTQFGKPVTLSCSQTLNHNVMYWYQQKSSQAPKLLFHYYDKDFNNEADTPDNFQSRRPNTSFCFLDIRSPGLGDTAMYLCATSKQANTEAFFGQGTRLTVV.

The rearrangement uses TRBV27 and TRBJ1-5; 9 nucleotides line up with TRBD1. The CDR3 runs 16 residues. Unmatched junction bases numbered 6, after V lost 3 bases and J lost 3 bases. Germline CDR1 MNHEY, CDR2 SMNVEV (reference sequence). CDR3 amino acids: CASSFAGTGPNQPQHF. CDR3 in DNA: TGTGCCAGCAGTTTTGCCGGGACAGGGCCCAATCAGCCCCAGCATTTT.

The J gene is TRBJ1-3, the V gene TRBV4-3; no reliable D call. The V and J ends lost 3 bases and 0 bases respectively, with 9 bases between them. CDR1 is LGHNA, CDR2 YSLEER, per germline. The CDR3 contains 15 residues. The CDR3 sequence is CASSQYKGSGNTIYF. CDR3 DNA: TGCGCCAGCAGCCAGTACAAGGGCTCTGGAAACACCATATATTTT.

This clone was counted between two and nine times. The chain links TRBV7-2 to TRBJ1-1, with D perhaps matching TRBD1 (5 bases). The CDR3 extends over 13 amino acids. Trimming took off 4 bases at V and 11 bases at J, with 17 bases between the two ends. Per germline, CDR1 SGHTA and CDR2 FQGNSA. CDR3 protein: CASSSGRGYLAFF. The CDR3 DNA is TGTGCCAGCAGCTCAGGGCGAGGGTATCTGGCTTTCTTT.

V usage is TRBV6-6 and J usage is TRBJ2-2; possibly TRBD1 for D (6 bases). Germline V gives CDR1 MNHNY, CDR2 SVGAGI (reference sequence). V gave up 8 bases and J gave up 7 bases, with 20 bases separating them. This CDR3 spans 15 amino acids. CDR3 loop: CASSPADSYVGELFF. The CDR3 nucleotides read TGTGCCAGCTCCCCTGCGGACAGCTACGTCGGGGAGCTGTTTTTT.

The CDR3 protein is CASSFHNSYEQYF. The CDR3 DNA follows: TGTGCCAGCAGCTTTCACAACTCCTACGAGCAGTACTTC. The chain has TRBV7-2 and TRBJ2-7, with D hard to call. The germline CDR1 and CDR2 sequences are SGHTA and FQGNSA. With 3 bases removed from V and 0 bases from J, the gap between germline ends came to 6 bases. There are 13 residues in the CDR3.

The genes are TRBV28 and TRBJ1-5; 7 bases fit TRBD1. Losses at the gene ends were 2 bases for V and 7 bases for J; bases not matched to a gene: 5. Looked up from germline, CDR1 is MDHEN and CDR2 is SYDVKM. CDR3 length: 14 residues. CDR3 nucleotides: TGTGCCAGCAGTTTAGGCCAGGGGGTCCAGCCCCAGCATTTT. It yields the protein CASSLGQGVQPQHF.

The chain employs TRBV30 and TRBJ2-7, with 7 bases aligning to TRBD2. This CDR3 has 12 residues. Germline loops: CDR1 GTSNPN, CDR2 SVGIG (reference sequence). Trimming cost V 8 bases and J 5 bases; bases outside gene matches: 9. Written as DNA, the CDR3 is TGTGCCGGGGGGGTAGGGAAGCACGAGCAGTACTTC. This gives the protein CAGGVGKHEQYF.

This sequence joins TRBV7-2 and TRBJ2-3; 7 bases are a match to TRBD2. V shed 5 bases and J 6 bases; nucleotides not matched to a gene: 11. Germline V gene sequence: CDR1 SGHTA, CDR2 FQGNSA. The CDR3 loop spans 15 amino acids. The CDR3 nucleotides read TGTGCCAGCAGCCCCTTGAAGGCGGGGGTTGATACGCAGTATTTT. The encoded protein is CASSPLKAGVDTQYF.

This clone came up once. The chain carries TRBV6-5 and TRBJ1-2; the D gene is possibly TRBD1 (6 bases). The CDR3 extends over 15 amino acids. Trimming took 10 bases from V and 4 from J, leaving 22 bases between them. Per the germline V gene, CDR1 is MNHEY and CDR2 is SVGAGI. In DNA form, the CDR3 reads TGTGCCACCCTCTCGAGGGGGTCCTTGGGCTATGGCTACACCTTC. It encodes CATLSRGSLGYGYTF.

The chain joins TRBV27 to TRBJ1-5; D remains ambiguous. The length of the CDR3 is 14 residues. CDR1 is MNHEY, CDR2 SMNVEV, per germline (reference sequence). V gave up 5 bases and J gave up 0 bases, with 8 bases separating them. The CDR3 nucleotides read TGTGCCAGCAGTCCAAACAGTAGCAATCAGCCCCAGCATTTT. Translated: CASSPNSSNQPQHF.

J is TRBJ1-2 and V is TRBV11-2; possible D gene TRBD1, 6 bases. This CDR3 has 13 amino acids. Germline-derived CDR1 and CDR2 are SGHAT and FQNNGV. V was clipped by 1 base and J by 8 bases, with 11 bases between them. The CDR3 loop reads CASSLAGDKGYTF. The DNA of the CDR3 is TGTGCCAGCAGCTTAGCAGGGGATAAGGGCTACACCTTC.

The chain links TRBV11-2 to TRBJ2-3; D is perhaps TRBD1 (6 bases). The CDR3 loop spans 16 amino acids. The germline V and J ends were trimmed by 0 bases and 8 bases, with 18 bases remaining between them. Germline V gene sequence: CDR1 SGHAT, CDR2 FQNNGV. The CDR3 DNA sequence: TGTGCCAGCAGCTTAGAGCGGGCTCGAATAGGGGGTACGCAGTATTTT. Translated, it gives CASSLERARIGGTQYF.

The table lists this clone with a few counts. The chain is built from TRBV5-6 and TRBJ2-2, with a weak D call TRBD1 (8 bases). From germline, CDR1 is SGHDT and CDR2 YYEEEE. V was trimmed by 2 bases and J by 0 bases, leaving 14 bases between them. The CDR3 loop spans 17 amino acids. The chain's CDR3 is CASSFNRGGSNTGELFF. CDR3 DNA: TGTGCCAGCAGCTTCAACAGGGGGGGATCGAACACCGGGGAGCTGTTTTTT.

V gene TRBV7-8 combines with J gene TRBJ1-4; D is ambiguous. In germline, CDR1 is SGHVS, CDR2 FQNEAQ. Trimming left V 1 base short and J 4 bases short, with 10 bases between. The CDR3 runs to 15 residues. CDR3 coding DNA: TGTGCCAGCAGCTTAGTAGGAGGGTTTAATGAAAAACTGTTTTTT. Translating it yields CASSLVGGFNEKLFF.

The V call is TRBV5-1, the J call TRBJ1-4; no clear D gene. Germline CDR1 is SGHRS and CDR2 is YFSETQ. This CDR3 has 14 amino acids. V lost 5 bases and J lost 0, with 8 bases in between. In DNA form, the CDR3 reads TGCGCCAGCAGGGACGGTACAACTAATGAAAAACTGTTTTTT. It yields the protein CASRDGTTNEKLFF.

This clone showed up just a few times. The chain carries TRBV5-4 and TRBJ1-5; D is uncertain. CDR3 length: 15 amino acids. Germline values: CDR1 SGHNT, CDR2 YYREEE (reference sequence). V was pared by 0 bases and J by 5 bases, with 12 bases between. CDR3 sequence (DNA): TGTGCCAGCAGCTTGGGGACTAATCGAGATCAGCCCCAGCATTTT. This sequence encodes CASSLGTNRDQPQHF.

CDR3 sequence: CASSLVGNTEAFF. CDR3 nucleotide sequence: TGTGCCAGCAGTTTAGTTGGGAACACTGAAGCTTTCTTT. The chain couples TRBV28 to TRBJ1-1; D remains unclear. V was pared by 2 bases and J by 1 base, with 5 bases between. CDR1 and CDR2 (germline): MDHEN, SYDVKM. The CDR3 consists of 13 residues. Looking up the rest from reference TRBV28 and TRBJ1-1 gives the full variable domain: DVKVTQSSRYLVKRTGEKVFLECVQDMDHENMFWYRQDPGLGLRLIYFSYDVKMKEKGDIPEGYSVSREKKERFSLILESASTNQTSMYLCASSLVGNTEAFFGQGTRLTVV.

This clone was seen only once. The genes are TRBV28 and TRBJ1-1, with D perhaps TRBD1 (6 bases). Trimming left V 6 bases short and J 3 bases short, with 8 bases between. Germline CDR1 and CDR2: MDHEN and SYDVKM. CDR3 length: 12 amino acids. CDR3 nucleotide sequence: TGTGCCAGCAGAGGACAGCACACTGAAGCTTTCTTT. Amino acid sequence: CASRGQHTEAFF.